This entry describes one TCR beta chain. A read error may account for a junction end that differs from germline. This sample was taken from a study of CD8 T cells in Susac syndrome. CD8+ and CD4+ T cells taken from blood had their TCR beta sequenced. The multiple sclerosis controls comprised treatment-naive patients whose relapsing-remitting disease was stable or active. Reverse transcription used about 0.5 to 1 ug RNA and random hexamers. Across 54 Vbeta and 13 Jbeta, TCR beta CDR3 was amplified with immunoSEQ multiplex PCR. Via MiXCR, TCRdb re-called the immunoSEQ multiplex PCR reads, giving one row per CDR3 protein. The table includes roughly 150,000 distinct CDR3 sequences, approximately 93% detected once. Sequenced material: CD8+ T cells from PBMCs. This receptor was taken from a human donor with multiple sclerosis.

For the CDR3, the DNA is TGTGCCAGCAGCTCCGGGGCGGACAGTTTGAACTTC. This sequence encodes CASSSGADSLNF. V usage is TRBV9 and J usage is TRBJ2-7; maybe TRBD1 (6 bases). The CDR3 covers 12 residues. CDR1 is SGDLS and CDR2 is YYNGEE in the germline V gene.